A selection of T cell receptor beta chains follows, all from one sample in a study of shared clonotypes between healthy human individuals. This table comes from immunoSEQ multiplex PCR, and its TCRdb copy is limited to in-frame clones, with some not included. Found here are more than 2 million clones, 90% to 95% of them singletons; the top ten hold under 2%. Material: naive CD8+ T cells from PBMCs. These receptors all come from a man aged 18 to 30 in good health. Some clones in this sample may be carry-over from other donors' samples. The CDR3 runs from the conserved cysteine through the conserved F or W. D genes are given only for firm matches. Size values are once, few and many counts, or a class for expanded clones, and some rows have none.

size | J | V | D | DNA | CDR3
- | TRBJ1-1 | TRBV19 | - | TGTGCCAGTAGTATTAATCCAGGGGAGGGGGGTGAAGCTTTCTTT | CASSINPGEGGEAFF
- | TRBJ1-2 | TRBV6-1 | TRBD1 | TGTGCCAGCAGAGACAGGGGTAACTATGGCTACACCTTC | CASRDRGNYGYTF
- | TRBJ2-3 | TRBV7-2 | TRBD2 | TGTGCCAGCTCCCCCCGGGGAGCGGGAGTTTTAAATACGCAGTATTTT | CASSPRGAGVLNTQYF
- | TRBJ2-2 | TRBV10-1 | - | TGCGCCAGCAGTGAGGGTACCAGACGGACCGGGGAGCTGTTTTTT | CASSEGTRRTGELFF
- | TRBJ2-1 | TRBV27 | TRBD1 | TGTGCCACCTCCCGGGACAGCCCAGACAATGAGCAGTTCTTC | CATSRDSPDNEQFF
- | TRBJ1-5 | TRBV6-5 | - | TGTGCCAGCAGTTACGACGGACAGCCCAATCAGCCCCAGCATTTT | CASSYDGQPNQPQHF
few | TRBJ1-2 | TRBV19 | - | TGTGCCAGTAGCCCCATTACGGCTAACTATGGCTACACCTTC | CASSPITANYGYTF
- | TRBJ2-4 | TRBV19 | - | TGTGCCACCAATCCGGGGGCCAAAAACATTCAGTACTTC | CATNPGAKNIQYF
- | TRBJ2-1 | TRBV21-1 | - | TGTGCCAGCAGCAAAAGACACGAGCAGTTCTTC | CASSKRHEQFF
once | TRBJ2-1 | TRBV27 | TRBD2 | TGTGCCAGCAGTGCCTTGGGACTAGCGGCCTACAATGAGCAGTTCTTC | CASSALGLAAYNEQFF
- | TRBJ2-7 | TRBV6-1 | - | TGTGCCAGCAGCCGGGGGACCGCTTCCTACGAGCAGTACTTC | CASSRGTASYEQYF
- | TRBJ2-2 | TRBV6-1 | - | TGTGCCGGTGGGGGGGCCGACACCGGGGAGCTGTTTTTT | CAGGGADTGELFF
- | TRBJ2-1 | TRBV6-5 | - | TGTGCCAGCAGTGCTCTACTAGCCCCGAGGGGTGAGCAGTTCTTC | CASSALLAPRGEQFF
- | TRBJ2-3 | TRBV21-1 | - | TGTGCCAGCACCCCGGGGGAAGGGTCAGATACGCAGTATTTT | CASTPGEGSDTQYF
- | TRBJ2-2 | TRBV19 | TRBD1 | TGTGCCAGTAGTCGGCAGGGGGCCTTCACCGGGGAGCTGTTTTTT | CASSRQGAFTGELFF
- | TRBJ1-4 | TRBV27 | - | TGTGCCAGCACCCACACCGGGGGTCTGGCAACTAATGAAAAACTGTTTTTT | CASTHTGGLATNEKLFF
- | TRBJ2-5 | TRBV7-9 | - | TGTGCCAGCAGCTCCCGGCCGGGGGGCGACGAGACCCAGTACTTC | CASSSRPGGDETQYF
- | TRBJ1-5 | TRBV10-1 | - | TGCGCCAGCAGTTCACCGACCTTCCCTCTAGAGCAGCCCCAGCATTTT | CASSSPTFPLEQPQHF
once | TRBJ2-5 | TRBV27 | TRBD1 | TGTGCCAGCAGTTTAGGCGCAGGGGGCCTGGCGGCGACCCAGTACTTC | CASSLGAGGLAATQYF
- | TRBJ2-4 | TRBV4-2 | - | TGTGCCAGCAGCCAGAGGGAGGCGGACATTCAGTACTTC | CASSQREADIQYF
- | TRBJ2-7 | TRBV27 | - | TGTGCCAGCAGTTTATCATTCGGCATTTTCTACGAGCAGTACTTC | CASSLSFGIFYEQYF
- | TRBJ1-4 | TRBV4-1 | - | TGCGCCAGCAGCCAGGAGACTCGAACGAAGGGTGAAAAACTGTTTTTT | CASSQETRTKGEKLFF
- | TRBJ2-1 | TRBV7-8 | - | TGTGCCAGCAGCTTATTCCGAGCTCTCTACAATGAGCAGTTCTTC | CASSLFRALYNEQFF
- | TRBJ1-5 | TRBV11-1 | - | TGTGCCAGCAGTCCTACGGGGGGTCAGCCCCAGCATTTT | CASSPTGGQPQHF
- | TRBJ2-7 | TRBV28 | TRBD1 | TGTGCCAGCAGTTCCATCCTCCCCCCAGGGGGCGTTTCCTACGAGCAGTACTTC | CASSSILPPGGVSYEQYF
- | TRBJ1-1 | TRBV28 | TRBD1 | TGTGCCACCGGACCCACAGGGGAAGGGATGAACACTGAAGCTTTCTTT | CATGPTGEGMNTEAFF
- | TRBJ2-1 | TRBV28 | - | TGTGCCAGCAGGTCCGGGAGTAGCTCCTACAATGAGCAGTTCTTC | CASRSGSSSYNEQFF
- | TRBJ2-6 | TRBV27 | - | TGTGCCAGCAGTTCGAAGGCTGGGGCCAACGTCCTGACTTTC | CASSSKAGANVLTF
- | TRBJ2-1 | TRBV10-2 | TRBD2 | TGCGCCAGCAGCCGGAGGGGACTAGCGGGATATGACAATGAGCAGTTCTTC | CASSRRGLAGYDNEQFF
- | TRBJ1-2 | TRBV30 | - | TGTGCCTGGCACGTAGGCGGTCGGCGCTACACCTTC | CAWHVGGRRYTF
- | TRBJ1-1 | TRBV6-5 | - | TGTGCCAGCAGGCCCGGTCAGGGAGGATGGACTGAAGCTTTCTTT | CASRPGQGGWTEAFF
- | TRBJ2-2 | TRBV4-2 | - | TGTGCCAGCAGCCCCGGGACATCCACCGGGGAGCTGTTTTTT | CASSPGTSTGELFF